One sample yielded the 9 T cell receptor beta chains listed below, sequenced in a study of blood T cell repertoires in COVID-19. Repertoires were generated with immunoSEQ multiplex PCR, while TCRdb's copy carries only in-frame clones and drops some. Of 26,000 or so clones listed, approximately 66% are singletons. The source material was peripheral blood. All receptors come from a man between 60 and 75 years old with active or convalescent COVID-19.

J is TRBJ2-2 and V is TRBV7-6; TRBD2 agrees at 7 bases. This CDR3 has 17 residues. The germline CDR1 and CDR2 sequences are SGHVS and FNYEAQ. V was clipped by 3 bases and J by 6 bases; unmatched bases: 13. The CDR3 sequence is CASSFGAGPPGSGELFF. CDR3 sequence (DNA): TGTGCCAGCAGCTTCGGAGCGGGACCCCCCGGGTCCGGGGAGCTGTTTTTT.

The V call is TRBV5-4, the J call TRBJ2-5; a weak D match, TRBD1 (6 bases). The CDR3 loop spans 16 amino acids. The V end was cut by 3 bases, the J end by 4 bases, with 19 bases between. From germline, CDR1 is SGHNT and CDR2 YYREEE (reference sequence). The CDR3 region is CASSSPTSGHRETQYF. As DNA, the CDR3 is TGTGCCAGCAGCTCACCGACCTCGGGACATAGAGAGACCCAGTACTTC.

This clone was found once. J is TRBJ2-1 and V is TRBV5-1; 15 nucleotides agree with TRBD2. Looked up from germline, CDR1 is SGHRS and CDR2 is YFSETQ. The CDR3 covers 15 residues. The V and J ends lost 4 bases and 7 bases, in that order; junction bases with no gene match: 3. The CDR3 DNA is TGCGCCAGCAGCACGGGACTAGCGGGGGGTAATGAGCAGTTCTTC. This encodes CASSTGLAGGNEQFF.

The CDR3 is CASSLGQGIAGQYF. CDR3 coding DNA: TGTGCCAGCAGCTTAGGACAGGGAATTGCGGGGCAGTACTTC. V gene TRBV6-5 combines with J gene TRBJ2-7, with 8 bases lining up with TRBD1. CDR1 and CDR2 from the germline V gene are MNHEY and SVGAGI. This CDR3 region has 14 residues. J was trimmed by 9 bases and V by 6 bases; bases with no gene match: 13.

The rearrangement uses TRBV5-1 and TRBJ1-1, with TRBD1 matching 8 bases. With V trimmed by 1 base and J by 1 base, 6 bases remained unmatched. CDR3 size: 16 residues. CDR1 is SGHRS, CDR2 YFSETQ, per germline. Here the CDR3 reads CASSLISTGANTEAFF. The DNA for the CDR3 is TGCGCCAGCAGCTTGATTTCGACAGGGGCGAACACTGAAGCTTTCTTT.

This chain links TRBV5-5 with TRBJ1-4; TRBD1 matches at 11 bases. The ends lost 4 bases at V and 7 bases at J; junction bases unmatched: 15. The CDR3 spans 18 residues. Germline CDR1 is SGHKS and CDR2 is YYEKEE (reference sequence). This chain's CDR3 is CASSPLNFMGTGGEKLFF. CDR3 nucleotide sequence: TGTGCCAGCAGCCCCCTCAACTTCATGGGGACAGGGGGTGAAAAACTGTTTTTT. Drawing the rest from reference TRBV5-5 and TRBJ1-4, the complete variable domain is DAGVTQSPTHLIKTRGQQVTLRCSPISGHKSVSWYQQVLGQGPQFIFQYYEKEERGRGNFPDRFSARQFPNYSSELNVNALLLGDSALYLCASSPLNFMGTGGEKLFFGSGTQLSVL.

The chain joins TRBV6-5 to TRBJ1-1; 9 bases line up with TRBD1. The V segment lost 2 bases and the J segment 7 bases; nucleotides outside the gene matches: 11. In germline, CDR1 is MNHEY, CDR2 SVGAGI. The CDR3 is made up of 16 amino acids. In DNA, the CDR3 is TGTGCCAGCAGTTACGCGTTCGGGACAGGGCCGATTGAAGCTTTCTTT. Protein sequence: CASSYAFGTGPIEAFF.

The chain uses TRBV5-4 and TRBJ1-2; a weak D match, TRBD1 (5 bases). CDR1 and CDR2 from the germline V gene are SGHNT and YYREEE (reference sequence). Trimming pared 4 bases from V and 4 bases from J, leaving 17 bases between. The CDR3 is made up of 15 amino acids. The CDR3 loop reads CASSERAGARYGYTF. Written as DNA, the CDR3 is TGTGCCAGCAGCGAGCGCGCTGGGGCCCGCTATGGCTACACCTTC.

This clone was seen a few times. This rearrangement joins TRBV4-1 to TRBJ1-6, with D perhaps TRBD1 (6 bases). The CDR3 sequence is 14 residues long. CDR1 MGHRA and CDR2 YSYEKL come from the germline V gene. V shed 4 bases and J shed 9 bases, with 13 bases lying between them. In DNA form, the CDR3 reads TGCGCCAGCAGCCCAGGGGCGGCGGGTTCACCCCTCCACTTT. Translating it yields CASSPGAAGSPLHF.